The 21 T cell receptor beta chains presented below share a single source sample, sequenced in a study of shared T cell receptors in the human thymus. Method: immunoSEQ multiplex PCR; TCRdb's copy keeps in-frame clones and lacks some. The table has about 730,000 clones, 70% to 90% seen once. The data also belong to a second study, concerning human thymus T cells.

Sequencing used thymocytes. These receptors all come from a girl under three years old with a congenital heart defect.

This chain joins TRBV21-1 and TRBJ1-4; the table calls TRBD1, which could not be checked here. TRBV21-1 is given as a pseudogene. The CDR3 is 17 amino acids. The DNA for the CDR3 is TGTGCCAGCAGCAAAGCGCGGGAGAACAGGGGGTTTGAAAAACTGTTTTTT. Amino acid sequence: CASSKARENRGFEKLFF.

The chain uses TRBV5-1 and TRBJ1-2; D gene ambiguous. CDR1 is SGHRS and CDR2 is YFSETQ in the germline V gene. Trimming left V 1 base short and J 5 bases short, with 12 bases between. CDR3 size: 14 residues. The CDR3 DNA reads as TGCGCCAGCAGCTTGAAGAGAGTCCCATATGGCTACACCTTC. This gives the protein CASSLKRVPYGYTF.

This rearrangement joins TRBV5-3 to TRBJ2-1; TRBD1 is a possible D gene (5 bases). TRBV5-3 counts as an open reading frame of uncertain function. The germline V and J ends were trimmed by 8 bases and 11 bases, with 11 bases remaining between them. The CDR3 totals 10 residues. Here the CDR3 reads CARDYRQQFF. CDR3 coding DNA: TGTGCCAGGGATTACAGGCAGCAGTTCTTC.

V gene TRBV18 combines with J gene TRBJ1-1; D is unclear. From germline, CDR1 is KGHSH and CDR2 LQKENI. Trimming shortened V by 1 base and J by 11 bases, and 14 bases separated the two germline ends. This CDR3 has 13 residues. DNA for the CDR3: TGTGCCAGCTCACCACGTCCGTGGCGCGGGGCTTTCTTT. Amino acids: CASSPRPWRGAFF.

CDR3 in amino acids: CASSMGQGAFGANVLTF. In DNA form, the CDR3 reads TGTGCCAGTAGTATGGGACAGGGGGCCTTTGGGGCCAACGTCCTGACTTTC. The V call is TRBV19, the J call TRBJ2-6; TRBD1 agrees at 12 bases. Trimming at V came to 3 bases and at J to 3 bases, leaving 3 bases not matched to a gene. This CDR3 region has 17 residues. The germline V gene encodes CDR1 LNHDA and CDR2 SQIVND (reference sequence).

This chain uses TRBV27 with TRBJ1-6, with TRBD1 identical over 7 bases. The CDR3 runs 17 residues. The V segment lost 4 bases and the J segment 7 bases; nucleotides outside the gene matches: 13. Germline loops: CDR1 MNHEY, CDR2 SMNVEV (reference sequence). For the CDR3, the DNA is TGTGCCAGCAGTTCAGTCGTTCCAGGGGGTCGGAATTCACCCCTCCACTTT. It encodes CASSSVVPGGRNSPLHF.

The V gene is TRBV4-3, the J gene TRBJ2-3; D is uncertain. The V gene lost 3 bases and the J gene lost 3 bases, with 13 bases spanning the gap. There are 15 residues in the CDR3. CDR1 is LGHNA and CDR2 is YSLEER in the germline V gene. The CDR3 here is CASSHDRFGTDTQYF. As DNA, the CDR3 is TGCGCCAGCAGCCACGATCGGTTCGGTACAGATACGCAGTATTTT.

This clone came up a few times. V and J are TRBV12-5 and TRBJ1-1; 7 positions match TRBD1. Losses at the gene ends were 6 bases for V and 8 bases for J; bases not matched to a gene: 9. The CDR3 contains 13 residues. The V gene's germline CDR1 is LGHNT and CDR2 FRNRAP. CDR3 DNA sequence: TGTGCTAGTGGCCGGGGGGGACAGACGGAAGCTTTCTTT. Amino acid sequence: CASGRGGQTEAFF.

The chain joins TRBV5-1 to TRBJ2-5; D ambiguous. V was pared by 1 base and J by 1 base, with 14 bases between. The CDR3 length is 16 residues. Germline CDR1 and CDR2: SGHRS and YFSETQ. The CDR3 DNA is TGCGCCAGCAGCTTGACTGGGCTGGTGAGCCAAGAGACCCAGTACTTC. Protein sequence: CASSLTGLVSQETQYF.

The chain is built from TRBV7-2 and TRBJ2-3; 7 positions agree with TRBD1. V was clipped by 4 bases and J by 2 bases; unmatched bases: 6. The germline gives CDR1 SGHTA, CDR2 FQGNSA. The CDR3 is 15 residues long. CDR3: CASSCDRAHTDTQYF. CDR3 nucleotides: TGTGCCAGCAGCTGCGACAGGGCCCACACAGATACGCAGTATTTT.

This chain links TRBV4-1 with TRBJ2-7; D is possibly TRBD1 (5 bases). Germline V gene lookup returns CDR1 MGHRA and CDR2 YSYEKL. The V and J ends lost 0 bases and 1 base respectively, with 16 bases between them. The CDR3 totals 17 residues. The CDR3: CASSQEYEGALSYEQYF. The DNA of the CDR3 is TGCGCCAGCAGCCAAGAATACGAAGGGGCCCTATCCTACGAGCAGTACTTC.

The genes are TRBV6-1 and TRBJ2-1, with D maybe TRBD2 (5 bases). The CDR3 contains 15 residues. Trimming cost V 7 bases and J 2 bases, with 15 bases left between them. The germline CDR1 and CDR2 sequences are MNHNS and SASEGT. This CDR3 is CASTNAGPPYNEQFF. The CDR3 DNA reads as TGTGCCAGCACCAACGCGGGCCCCCCCTACAATGAGCAGTTCTTC.

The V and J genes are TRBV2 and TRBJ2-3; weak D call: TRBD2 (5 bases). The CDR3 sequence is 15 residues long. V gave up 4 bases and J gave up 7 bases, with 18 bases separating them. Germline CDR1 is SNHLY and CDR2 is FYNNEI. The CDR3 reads CASSGASTRAHTQYF. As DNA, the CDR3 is TGTGCCAGCAGTGGGGCTAGCACCCGCGCCCATACGCAGTATTTT. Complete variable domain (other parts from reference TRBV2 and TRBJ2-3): EPEVTQTPSHQVTQMGQEVILRCVPISNHLYFYWYRQILGQKVEFLVSFYNNEISEKSEIFDDQFSVERPDGSNFTLKIRSTKLEDSAMYFCASSGASTRAHTQYFGPGTRLTVL.

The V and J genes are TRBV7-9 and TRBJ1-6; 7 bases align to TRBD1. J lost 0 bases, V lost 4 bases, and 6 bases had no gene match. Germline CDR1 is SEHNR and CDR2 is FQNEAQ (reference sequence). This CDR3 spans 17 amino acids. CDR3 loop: CASSSSRDSSYNSPLHF. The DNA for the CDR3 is TGTGCCAGCAGCTCGTCCCGGGACAGCTCCTATAATTCACCCCTCCACTTT.

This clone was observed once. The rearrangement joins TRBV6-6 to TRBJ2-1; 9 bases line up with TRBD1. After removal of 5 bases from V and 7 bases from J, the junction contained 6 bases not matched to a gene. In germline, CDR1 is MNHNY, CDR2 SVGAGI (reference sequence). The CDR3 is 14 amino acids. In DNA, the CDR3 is TGTGCCAGCAGTCTAGGGACAGGGATTAATGAGCAGTTCTTC. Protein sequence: CASSLGTGINEQFF.

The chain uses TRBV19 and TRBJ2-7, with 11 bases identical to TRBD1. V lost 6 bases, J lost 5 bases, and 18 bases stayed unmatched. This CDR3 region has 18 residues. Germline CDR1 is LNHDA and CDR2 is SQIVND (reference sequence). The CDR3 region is CASRSPGGPGQGAHEQYF. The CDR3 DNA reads TGTGCCAGTAGAAGCCCCGGGGGCCCCGGACAGGGGGCTCACGAGCAGTACTTC.

This CDR3 reads CASSLSGSSYEQYF. The CDR3 nucleotides are TGTGCCAGCAGTTTAAGCGGGTCGTCCTACGAGCAGTACTTC. The chain joins TRBV28 to TRBJ2-7; tentatively, D is TRBD2 (6 bases). CDR3 length: 14 residues. Looked up from germline, CDR1 is MDHEN and CDR2 is SYDVKM. The V and J ends lost 2 bases and 1 base respectively, with 9 bases between them.

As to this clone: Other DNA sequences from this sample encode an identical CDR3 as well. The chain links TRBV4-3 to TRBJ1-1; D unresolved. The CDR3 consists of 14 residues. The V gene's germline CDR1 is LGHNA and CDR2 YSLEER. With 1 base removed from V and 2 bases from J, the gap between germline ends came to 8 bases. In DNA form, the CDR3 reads TGCGCCAGCAGCCAAGTGGAGGGAAACACTGAAGCTTTCTTT. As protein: CASSQVEGNTEAFF.

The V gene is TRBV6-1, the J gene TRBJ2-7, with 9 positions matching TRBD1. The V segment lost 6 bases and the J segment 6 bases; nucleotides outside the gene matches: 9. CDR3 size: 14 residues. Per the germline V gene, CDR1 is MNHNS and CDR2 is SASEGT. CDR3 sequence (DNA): TGTGCCAGCAGGGGGGTTCGGACAGGGGTCGAGCAGTACTTC. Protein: CASRGVRTGVEQYF.

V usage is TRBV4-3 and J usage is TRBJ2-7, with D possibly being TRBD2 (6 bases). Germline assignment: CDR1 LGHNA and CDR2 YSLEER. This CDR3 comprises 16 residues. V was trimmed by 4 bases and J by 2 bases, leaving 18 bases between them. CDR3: CASSPASGTRTYEQYF. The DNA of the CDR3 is TGCGCCAGCAGCCCGGCGTCCGGGACTCGCACCTACGAGCAGTACTTC.

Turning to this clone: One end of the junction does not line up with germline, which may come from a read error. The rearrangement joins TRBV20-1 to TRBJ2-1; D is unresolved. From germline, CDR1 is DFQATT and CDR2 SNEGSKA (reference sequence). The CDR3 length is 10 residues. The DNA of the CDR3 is TGCAGTGCTAGCCCGACTCGCCGGATCTTC. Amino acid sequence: CSASPTRRIF.